Listed below are T cell receptor beta chains from one sample, sequenced in a study of blood T cells in healthy people across ages. TCRdb processed the 5' RACE reads anew with MiXCR; each CDR3 protein has one entry. The sample contains about 730,000 distinct CDR3 sequences, approximately 43% of which appear only once. Input material: blood. Source of these receptors: a woman aged 55-69 years in good health. The CDR3 runs from the conserved cysteine through the conserved F or W. The D gene is left open where the match is weak. Rows give clone size only sometimes, using once, few, many, or a class for an expanded clone.

>TRBJ2-1|TRBV5-1|TRBD1|-
CASNLPGQEGLLGNYNEQFF
TGCGCCAGCAACTTACCGGGACAGGAAGGCTTGTTAGGCAACTACAATGAGCAGTTCTTC
>TRBJ2-7|TRBV24-1|-|-
CATSDPRFEEQYF
TGTGCCACCAGTGACCCCAGATTCGAGGAGCAGTACTTC
>TRBJ2-3|TRBV7-3|-|-
CASSPQGRDTQYF
TGTGCCAGCAGCCCGCAAGGGCGAGATACGCAGTATTTT
>TRBJ2-5|TRBV20-1|TRBD1|many
CSAKWTGRQETQYF
TGCAGTGCTAAATGGACAGGGAGGCAAGAGACCCAGTACTTC
>TRBJ2-5|TRBV10-3|-|-
CAISVARGQETQYF
TGTGCCATCAGTGTGGCGCGGGGCCAAGAGACCCAGTACTTC
>TRBJ1-2|TRBV10-3|TRBD1|-
CAISTGGVNGYTF
TGTGCCATCAGTACAGGGGGCGTTAATGGCTACACCTTC
>TRBJ2-5|TRBV13|-|many
CASRPTGIETQYF
TGTGCCAGCCGGCCAACAGGGATAGAGACCCAGTACTTC
>TRBJ2-7|TRBV5-1|TRBD2|few
CASSPWTSDSYEQYF
TGCGCCAGCAGCCCTTGGACTAGCGACTCCTACGAGCAGTACTTC
>TRBJ2-7|TRBV5-6|-|few
CASSFIVGAYEQYF
TGTGCCAGCAGCTTCATAGTGGGAGCATACGAGCAGTACTTC
>TRBJ1-6|TRBV25-1|TRBD1|-
CASSDRDRHNSPLHF
TGTGCCAGCAGTGACCGGGACAGGCATAATTCACCCCTCCACTTT
>TRBJ2-1|TRBV6-2/TRBV6-3|-|-
CASSPVRTPNEQFF
TGTGCCAGCAGTCCTGTCCGGACACCCAATGAGCAGTTCTTC